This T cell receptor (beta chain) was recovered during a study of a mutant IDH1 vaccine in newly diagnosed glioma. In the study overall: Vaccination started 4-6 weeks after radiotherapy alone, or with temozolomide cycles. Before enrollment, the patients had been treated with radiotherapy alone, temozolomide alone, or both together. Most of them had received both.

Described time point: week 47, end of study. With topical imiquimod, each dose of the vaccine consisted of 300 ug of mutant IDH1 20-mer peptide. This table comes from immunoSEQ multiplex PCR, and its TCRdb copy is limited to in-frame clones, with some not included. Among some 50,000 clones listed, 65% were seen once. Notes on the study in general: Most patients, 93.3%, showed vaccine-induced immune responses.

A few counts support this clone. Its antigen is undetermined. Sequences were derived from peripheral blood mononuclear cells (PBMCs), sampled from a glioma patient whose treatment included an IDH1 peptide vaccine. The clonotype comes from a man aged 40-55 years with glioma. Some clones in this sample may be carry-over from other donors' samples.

CDR3 protein: CASSLLPGGPSGNTIYF. The CDR3 DNA reads as TGTGCCAGCAGCTTGCTCCCTGGGGGCCCCTCTGGAAACACCATATATTTT. This chain links TRBV5-6 with TRBJ1-3, with a tentative D call TRBD1 (6 bases). Germline V gene data show CDR1 as SGHDT and CDR2 as YYEEEE. Between the trimmed V and J ends, which lost 1 base and 0 bases, there was a span of 14 bases. The CDR3 runs to 17 residues.